This T cell receptor (beta chain) was recorded in a study of shared clonotypes between healthy human individuals. Using immunoSEQ multiplex PCR, the repertoire was profiled, and TCRdb retains in-frame clones only, with some absent. This sample has more than 1 million clones, with 70% to 80% found just once. Study-wide results and caveats: Sequencing depth was expected to influence donor clonotype sharing.

CDR1 SGHVS and CDR2 FQNEAQ come from the germline V gene. V gave up 3 bases and J gave up 4 bases, with 27 bases separating them. The CDR3 extends over 19 amino acids. Concerning this clone: The antigen is unknown.

The sequence derives from a man younger than 35 in good health. Some clones in this sample may be carry-over from other donors' samples. The sequencing sample was made of memory CD4+ T cells from PBMCs. Regarding subset: CD45RA-negative fraction. The chain recombines TRBV7-8 with TRBJ1-2; D is unclear. The CDR3 sequence is CASSLVSVSRQTRFYGYTF. The CDR3 region has the DNA TGTGCCAGCAGCTTGGTATCGGTTTCTAGGCAAACCCGGTTCTATGGCTACACCTTC.